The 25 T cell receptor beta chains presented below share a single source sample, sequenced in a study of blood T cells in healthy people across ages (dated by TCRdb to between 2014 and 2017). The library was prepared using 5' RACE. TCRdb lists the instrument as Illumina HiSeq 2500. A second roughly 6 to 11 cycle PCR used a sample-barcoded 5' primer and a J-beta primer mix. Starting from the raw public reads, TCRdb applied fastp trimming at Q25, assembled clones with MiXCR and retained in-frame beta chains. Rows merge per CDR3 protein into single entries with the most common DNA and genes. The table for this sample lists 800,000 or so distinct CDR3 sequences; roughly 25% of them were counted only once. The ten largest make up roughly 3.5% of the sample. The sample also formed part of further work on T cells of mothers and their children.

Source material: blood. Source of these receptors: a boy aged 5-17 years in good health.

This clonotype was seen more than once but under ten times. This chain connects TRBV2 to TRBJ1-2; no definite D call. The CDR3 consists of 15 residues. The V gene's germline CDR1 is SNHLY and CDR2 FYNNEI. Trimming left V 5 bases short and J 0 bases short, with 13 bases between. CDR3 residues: CASSYDLATNYGYTF. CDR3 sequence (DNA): TGTGCCAGCAGTTATGACCTAGCCACTAACTATGGCTACACCTTC.

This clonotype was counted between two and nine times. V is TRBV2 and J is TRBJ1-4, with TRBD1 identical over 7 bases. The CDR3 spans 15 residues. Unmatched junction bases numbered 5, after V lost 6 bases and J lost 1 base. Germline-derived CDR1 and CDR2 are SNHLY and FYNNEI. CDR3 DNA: TGTGCCAGCAGCGGGAACAGGGGAACTAATGAAAAACTGTTTTTT. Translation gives CASSGNRGTNEKLFF.

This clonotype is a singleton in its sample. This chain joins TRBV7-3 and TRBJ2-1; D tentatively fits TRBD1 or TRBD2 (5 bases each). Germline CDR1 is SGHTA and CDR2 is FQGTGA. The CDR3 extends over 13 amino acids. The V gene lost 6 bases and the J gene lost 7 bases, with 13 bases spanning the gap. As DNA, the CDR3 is TGTGCCAGCAGTCAACCAGGGACGAATGAGCAGTTCTTC. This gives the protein CASSQPGTNEQFF.

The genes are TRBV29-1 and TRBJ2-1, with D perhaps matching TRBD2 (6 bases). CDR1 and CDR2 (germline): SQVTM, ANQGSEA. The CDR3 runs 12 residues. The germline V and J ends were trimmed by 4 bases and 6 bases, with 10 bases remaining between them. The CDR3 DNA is TGCAGCGTTGTGGGGGGTATCAATGAGCAGTTCTTC. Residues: CSVVGGINEQFF.

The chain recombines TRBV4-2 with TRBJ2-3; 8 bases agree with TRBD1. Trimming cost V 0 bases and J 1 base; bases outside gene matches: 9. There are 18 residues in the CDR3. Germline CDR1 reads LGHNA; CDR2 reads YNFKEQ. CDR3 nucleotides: TGTGCCAGCAGCCAAGATCTCCGGGACAGGTTACGCACAGATACGCAGTATTTT. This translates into CASSQDLRDRLRTDTQYF.

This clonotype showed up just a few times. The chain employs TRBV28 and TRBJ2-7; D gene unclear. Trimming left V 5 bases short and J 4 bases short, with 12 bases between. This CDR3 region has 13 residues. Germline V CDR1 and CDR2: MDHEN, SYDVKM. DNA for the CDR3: TGTGCCAGCAGTGATCCCGAAAGATACGAGCAGTACTTC. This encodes CASSDPERYEQYF.

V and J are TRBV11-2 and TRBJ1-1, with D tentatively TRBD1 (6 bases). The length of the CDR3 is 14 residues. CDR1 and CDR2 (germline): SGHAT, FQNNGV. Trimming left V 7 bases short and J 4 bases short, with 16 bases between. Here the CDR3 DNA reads TGTGCCAGCAACCTGAAAAGGGGGGGCACTGAAGCTTTCTTT. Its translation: CASNLKRGGTEAFF. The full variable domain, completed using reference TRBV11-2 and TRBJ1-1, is EAGVAQSPRYKIIEKRQSVAFWCNPISGHATLYWYQQILGQGPKLLIQFQNNGVVDDSQLPKDRFSAERLKGVDSTLKIQPAKLEDSAVYLCASNLKRGGTEAFFGQGTRLTVV.

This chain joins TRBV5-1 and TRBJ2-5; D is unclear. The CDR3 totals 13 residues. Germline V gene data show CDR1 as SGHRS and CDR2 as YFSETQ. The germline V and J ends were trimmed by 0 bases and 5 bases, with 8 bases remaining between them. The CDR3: CASSLVTRETQYF. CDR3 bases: TGCGCCAGCAGCTTGGTCACCCGGGAGACCCAGTACTTC.

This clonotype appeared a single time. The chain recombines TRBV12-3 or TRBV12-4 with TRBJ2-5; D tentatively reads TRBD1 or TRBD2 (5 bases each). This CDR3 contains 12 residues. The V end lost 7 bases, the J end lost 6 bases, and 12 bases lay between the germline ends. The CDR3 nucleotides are TGTGCCAGCACCGGGACCTTCAAGACCCAGTACTTC. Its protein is CASTGTFKTQYF.

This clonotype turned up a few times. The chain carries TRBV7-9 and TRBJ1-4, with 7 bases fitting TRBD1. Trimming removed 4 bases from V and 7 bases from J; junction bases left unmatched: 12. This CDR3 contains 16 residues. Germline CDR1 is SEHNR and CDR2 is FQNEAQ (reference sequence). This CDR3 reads CASSSEGTVASEKLFF. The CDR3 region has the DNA TGTGCCAGCAGCTCGGAGGGGACAGTTGCATCTGAAAAACTGTTTTTT.

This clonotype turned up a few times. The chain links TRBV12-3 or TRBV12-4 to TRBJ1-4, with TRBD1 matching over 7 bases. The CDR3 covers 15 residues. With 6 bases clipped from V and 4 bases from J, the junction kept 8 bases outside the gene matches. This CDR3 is CASSPGTVINEKLFF. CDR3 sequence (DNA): TGTGCCAGCAGCCCAGGGACAGTCATTAATGAAAAACTGTTTTTT.

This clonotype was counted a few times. For the CDR3, the DNA is TGTGCCAGCAGCTTTACAACGAGGGGCCAAGAGACCCAGTACTTC. It specifies CASSFTTRGQETQYF. This chain connects TRBV11-2 to TRBJ2-5, with D perhaps TRBD1 or TRBD2 (5 bases each). V was cut by 3 bases and J by 1 base, with 12 bases left in between. The length of the CDR3 is 15 residues. Germline V gene lookup returns CDR1 SGHAT and CDR2 FQNNGV.

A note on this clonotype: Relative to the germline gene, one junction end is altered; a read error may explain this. Written as DNA, the CDR3 is TGTGCCAACAGCCTACAGGTGACCGGCCCTTGGGAGACCCAGTACTTC. Residues: CANSLQVTGPWETQYF. The chain recombines TRBV7-6 with TRBJ2-5; a weak D match, TRBD1 (5 bases). This CDR3 is built from 16 residues. CDR1 and CDR2 (germline): SGHVS, FNYEAQ.

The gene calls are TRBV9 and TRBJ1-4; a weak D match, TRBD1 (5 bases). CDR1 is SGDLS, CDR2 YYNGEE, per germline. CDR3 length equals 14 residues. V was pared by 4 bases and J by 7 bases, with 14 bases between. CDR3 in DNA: TGTGCCAGCAGCACCCGCCCTAGGGGTGAAAAACTGTTTTTT. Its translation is CASSTRPRGEKLFF.

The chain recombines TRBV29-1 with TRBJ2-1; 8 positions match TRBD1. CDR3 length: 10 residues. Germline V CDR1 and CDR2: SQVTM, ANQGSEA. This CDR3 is CRGQGSEQFF. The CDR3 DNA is TGCCGCGGACAGGGTAGTGAGCAGTTCTTC.

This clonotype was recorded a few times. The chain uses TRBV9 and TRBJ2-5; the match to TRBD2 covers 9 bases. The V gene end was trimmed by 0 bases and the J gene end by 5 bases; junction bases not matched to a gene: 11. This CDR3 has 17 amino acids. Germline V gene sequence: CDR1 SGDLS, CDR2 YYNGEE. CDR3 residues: CASSVEPSGDLRETQYF. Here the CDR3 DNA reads TGTGCCAGCAGCGTAGAGCCTAGCGGGGACCTAAGGGAGACCCAGTACTTC.

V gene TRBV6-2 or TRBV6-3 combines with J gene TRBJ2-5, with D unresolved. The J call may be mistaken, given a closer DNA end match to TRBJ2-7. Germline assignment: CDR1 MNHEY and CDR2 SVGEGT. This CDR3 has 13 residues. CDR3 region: CASNSEEHYEQYF. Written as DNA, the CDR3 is TGTGCCAGCAACTCCGAGGAGCACTACGAGCAGTACTTC.

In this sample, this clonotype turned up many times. The CDR3 DNA reads TGTGCCACCAGTGATTTGCAGGGCCCACGCTCTGGAAACACCATATATTTT. Its translation: CATSDLQGPRSGNTIYF. V gene TRBV24-1 combines with J gene TRBJ1-3; D perhaps matches TRBD1 (5 bases). Germline assignment: CDR1 KGHDR and CDR2 SFDVKD. The V end lost 0 bases, the J end lost 0 bases, and 11 bases lay between the germline ends. The CDR3 totals 17 residues.

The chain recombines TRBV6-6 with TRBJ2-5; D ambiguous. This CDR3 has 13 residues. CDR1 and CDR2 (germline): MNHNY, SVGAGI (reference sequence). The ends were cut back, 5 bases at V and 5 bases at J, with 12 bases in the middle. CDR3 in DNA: TGTGCCAGCAGTACCAACGCCCCCGAGACCCAGTACTTC. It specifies CASSTNAPETQYF.

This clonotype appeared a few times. CDR3 in amino acids: CASSSGVPGNTIYF. As DNA, the CDR3 is TGTGCCAGCAGTTCAGGGGTCCCTGGAAACACCATATATTTT. The gene calls are TRBV6-6 and TRBJ1-3; D is possibly TRBD1 (6 bases). The CDR3 spans 14 residues. V was cut by 4 bases and J by 2 bases, with 9 bases left in between. CDR1 MNHNY and CDR2 SVGAGI come from the germline V gene (reference sequence).

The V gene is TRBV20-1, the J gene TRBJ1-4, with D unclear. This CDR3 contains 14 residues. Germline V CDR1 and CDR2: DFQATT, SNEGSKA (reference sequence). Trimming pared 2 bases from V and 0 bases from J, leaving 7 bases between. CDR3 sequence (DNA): TGCAGTGCTAGATTGCGGGCAACTAATGAAAAACTGTTTTTT. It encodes CSARLRATNEKLFF.

CDR3 residues: CASSQVEFGTETTGELFF. DNA for the CDR3: TGCGCCAGCAGCCAAGTAGAGTTTGGGACAGAGACTACCGGGGAGCTGTTTTTT. The chain recombines TRBV4-3 with TRBJ2-2, with TRBD1 identical over 7 bases. Trimming removed 1 base from V and 5 bases from J; junction bases left unmatched: 13. CDR3 length: 18 residues. Looked up from germline, CDR1 is LGHNA and CDR2 is YSLEER.

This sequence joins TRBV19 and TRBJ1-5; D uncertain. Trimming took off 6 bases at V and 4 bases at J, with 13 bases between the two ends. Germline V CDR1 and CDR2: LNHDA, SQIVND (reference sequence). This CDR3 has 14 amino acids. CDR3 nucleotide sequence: TGTGCCAGTAGCCATGCCGGGCCAAATCAGCCCCAGCATTTT. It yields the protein CASSHAGPNQPQHF.

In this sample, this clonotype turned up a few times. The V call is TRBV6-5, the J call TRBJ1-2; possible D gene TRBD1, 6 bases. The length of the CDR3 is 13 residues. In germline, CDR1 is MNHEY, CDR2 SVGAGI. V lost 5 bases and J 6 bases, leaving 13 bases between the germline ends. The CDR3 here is CASSRPDSHGYTF. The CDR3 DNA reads TGTGCCAGCAGTCGACCGGACAGCCATGGCTACACCTTC.

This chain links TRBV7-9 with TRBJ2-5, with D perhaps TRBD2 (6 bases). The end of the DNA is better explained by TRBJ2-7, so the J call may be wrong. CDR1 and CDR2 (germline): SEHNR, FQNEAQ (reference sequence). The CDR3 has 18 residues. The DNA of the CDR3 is TGTGCCAGCAGCCCGACTAGAGGAACTAGCATAAGCTCCTACGAGCAGTACTTC. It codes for CASSPTRGTSISSYEQYF.